This TCR beta chain was captured by sequencing in a study of T cell changes during pregnancy in multiple sclerosis. The repertoire was sequenced with immunoSEQ multiplex PCR; TCRdb's copy has only in-frame clones and lacks some. The sample records around 77,000 clones, approximately 90% being singletons. Germline V CDR1 and CDR2: ENHRY, SYGVKD. Trimming cost V 3 bases and J 3 bases; bases outside gene matches: 8. This CDR3 has 16 residues. The TCR sequence derives from a female donor with multiple sclerosis, enrolled in a pregnancy study. This chain connects TRBV10-3 to TRBJ1-1; 9 bases line up with TRBD1. The sequenced sample was peripheral blood, obtained in the third trimester of pregnancy. The CDR3 loop is CAISDDGTGSDTEAFF. The CDR3 DNA reads as TGTGCCATCAGTGACGACGGGACAGGGAGCGACACTGAAGCTTTCTTT.